This T cell receptor beta chain originates from a study of cytomegalovirus exposure and HLA in healthy donors. Overall study: Roughly 85 million unique TCRs from HLA-typed donors were held in an early release of data.

60 Vbeta and 13 Jbeta primers were used in PCR. Sequencing was performed with immunoSEQ multiplex PCR; in TCRdb, only in-frame clones are kept and a portion is missing. The sample includes over 200,000 clones, approximately 87% seen only once; the top ten take about 1.2%. Sampled while nominally healthy, donors likely had unrecorded immune exposures. This clone has more than one count but fewer than ten. Germline CDR1 is SGHDN and CDR2 is FVKESK. Trimming cost V 1 base and J 4 bases, with 10 bases left between them. This CDR3 contains 14 residues. The sequence derives from a human donor in good health. Sequencing was performed on PBMCs. The chain combines TRBV14 with TRBJ1-1; a possible D gene is TRBD1 (5 bases). CDR3 amino acids: CASSQVGGGTEAFF. CDR3 DNA sequence: TGTGCCAGCAGCCAAGTTGGGGGGGGCACTGAAGCTTTCTTT.